The T cell receptor beta chain under discussion was sequenced for a study of lymphopenia after photon versus proton radiotherapy. Only in-frame clones appear in the TCRdb table, and some are missing; sequencing was by immunoSEQ multiplex PCR. This sample has 20,000 to 25,000 clones, with roughly 80% found just once. For this clone: Its specificity is unknown.

Study-level findings and limits: Oligoclonal CD8+ Temra expansion after nadir drove photon patients' diversity drop. Only patients who died were analyzed for survival; proton advantage is unproven. In patients who died, overall survival fell as post-nadir TCR diversity dropped more.

Per the germline V gene, CDR1 is SEHNR and CDR2 is FQNEAQ (reference sequence). The ends were cut back, 5 bases at V and 8 bases at J, with 9 bases in the middle. CDR3 length equals 12 residues. This TCR was recovered from a middle-aged man with gastric cancer. The rearrangement joins TRBV7-9 to TRBJ1-4, with D hard to call. The source material was peripheral blood, sampled from a patient treated with photon-based radiotherapy. As DNA, the CDR3 is TGTGCCAGCAGCACCCTAGACGAAAAACTGTTTTTT. This translates into CASSTLDEKLFF.